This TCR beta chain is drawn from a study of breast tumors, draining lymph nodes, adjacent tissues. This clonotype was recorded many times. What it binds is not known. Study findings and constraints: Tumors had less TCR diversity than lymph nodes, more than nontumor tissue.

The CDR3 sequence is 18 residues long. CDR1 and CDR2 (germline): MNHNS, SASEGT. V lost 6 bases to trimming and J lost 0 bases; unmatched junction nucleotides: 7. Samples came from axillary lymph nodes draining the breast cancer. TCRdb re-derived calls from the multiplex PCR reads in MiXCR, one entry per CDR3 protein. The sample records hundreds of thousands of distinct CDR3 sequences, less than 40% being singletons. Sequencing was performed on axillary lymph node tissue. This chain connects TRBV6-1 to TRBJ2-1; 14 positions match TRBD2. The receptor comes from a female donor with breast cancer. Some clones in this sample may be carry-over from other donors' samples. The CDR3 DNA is TGTGCCAGCAGCGCGGGACTAGCGGGAGATTACTCCTACAATGAGCAGTTCTTC. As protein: CASSAGLAGDYSYNEQFF.